This T cell receptor (beta chain) originates from a study of T cells in Graves' hyperthyroidism and ophthalmopathy. Patients were excluded for uncontrolled infection, other autoimmune disease, pregnancy or lactation. Clinical symptoms, serum thyroxine, TRAb, thyroid ultrasound and orbital computed tomography established diagnosis. Looked up from germline, CDR1 is SEHNR and CDR2 is FQNEAQ (reference sequence). The CDR3 is 17 residues long. V lost 4 bases and J lost 2; bases outside the gene matches: 11. Findings and limits, study-wide: The model identified upcoming ophthalmopathy a median approximately 6.4 months ahead of onset.

The investigators amplified TCR beta CDR3 regions from RNA transcripts. The HTBI primer set served for first-round RT-PCR of the TCR CDR3. Via MiXCR, TCRdb re-called the multiplex PCR reads, giving one row per CDR3 protein. Of about 700,000 distinct CDR3 sequences in the sample, roughly 46% were seen once. This clonotype was seen more than once but under ten times. No antigen is known for it. The genes are TRBV7-9 and TRBJ1-1; 9 bases are shared with TRBD1. Material for sequencing was peripheral blood or thyroid tissue (not recorded which). The clonotype comes from an adult man with Graves' disease, either hyperthyroidism or ophthalmopathy (not recorded which). The CDR3, as DNA: TGTGCCAGCAGCTCTACAGGGGGCGCGGGTGAAAACACTGAAGCTTTCTTT. Its protein is CASSSTGGAGENTEAFF.